This T cell receptor (beta chain) is drawn from a study of CXCR3-negative and CXCR3-positive naive CD8 T cells. CDR3 length equals 16 residues. CDR1 and CDR2 from the germline V gene are SQVTM and ANQGSEA. Study-wide results and caveats: Post-cryopreservation CXCR3 expression was partly diminished, and the bulk of assays employed fresh PBMCs. For CXCR3-positive naive cells, TRB CDR3s were more hydrophobic than those of CXCR3-negative naive cells.

TRB cDNA libraries were made by UMI-labeled 5' RACE. Using the 5' RACE reads, TCRdb records one entry per CDR3 protein without DNA. Its table records around 10,000 distinct CDR3 sequences. As regards this clonotype: Its antigen is still unknown.

Sequencing was performed on naive CXCR3- CD8+ T cells from blood. Sample subset: CD45RO-CCR7+CD27+CD95- naive CD8+ T cells lacking CXCR3 (TNR3-). V is TRBV29-1 and J is TRBJ2-3. The receptor was derived from a human donor in good health. Some clones in this sample may be carry-over from other donors' samples. CDR3 residues: CSVVSRSLNLTDTQYF.